Listed here is a single TCR beta chain. These data belong to a study of neoadjuvant anti-PD-1 for oral cavity cancer. CDR3 length: 15 residues. Germline assignment: CDR1 LGHNA and CDR2 YNFKEQ. Losses at the gene ends were 4 bases for V and 0 bases for J; bases not matched to a gene: 3. Clones were sequenced by immunoSEQ multiplex PCR, and TCRdb holds only the in-frame ones, with some missing. The table lists around 12,000 clones, 65% of them singletons. The V and J genes are TRBV4-2 and TRBJ2-7, with 10 positions matching TRBD2. Sequences were derived from PBMCs, sampled before nivolumab (anti-PD-1) treatment. The TCR originated in a person aged 35-79 years with oral cavity squamous cell carcinoma. The DNA for the CDR3 is TGTGCCAGCAGCCCGCTAGCGGGGGTCTCCTACGAGCAGTACTTC. Encoded protein: CASSPLAGVSYEQYF.